What follows are 20 T cell receptor beta chains derived from one specimen sequenced in a study of T cells in Graves' hyperthyroidism and ophthalmopathy. Researchers amplified the TCR beta CDR3 regions from RNA transcripts. HTBI primers were the set used in a first-round RT-PCR of the TCR CDR3. TCRdb called the multiplex PCR reads again in MiXCR, with one record for every CDR3 protein. The sample consists of under 550,000 distinct CDR3 sequences, 20% of them appearing once. Material for sequencing was blood. Receptor source: a man in his forties or fifties with Graves' ophthalmopathy.

This clonotype was counted at least ten times. The J gene is TRBJ1-6, the V gene TRBV30; D is unclear. Germline V gene sequence: CDR1 GTSNPN, CDR2 SVGIG (reference sequence). The CDR3 spans 14 residues. Trimming pared 0 bases from V and 8 bases from J, leaving 11 bases between. This chain's CDR3 is CAWSVGGRDSPLHF. The CDR3 nucleotides are TGTGCCTGGAGTGTCGGTGGGAGAGATTCACCCCTCCACTTT.

V is TRBV29-1 and J is TRBJ2-1; 7 nucleotides line up with TRBD1. This CDR3 has 12 amino acids. V was clipped by 2 bases and J by 8 bases; unmatched bases: 3. Looked up from germline, CDR1 is SQVTM and CDR2 is ANQGSEA. In nucleotides, the CDR3 is TGCAGCGTTGAAATAGACAGGGATGAGCAGTTCTTC. Translation gives CSVEIDRDEQFF.

This chain uses TRBV12-3 or TRBV12-4 with TRBJ2-5, with D perhaps TRBD1 (6 bases). The CDR3 consists of 14 residues. V was cut by 4 bases and J by 4 bases, with 13 bases left in between. CDR3 coding DNA: TGTGCCAGCAGTTCCCACCAGGGGACAGAGACCCAGTACTTC. This translates into CASSSHQGTETQYF.

J is TRBJ2-4 and V is TRBV3-1, with 7 bases aligning to TRBD2. CDR1 LGHDT and CDR2 YNNKEL come from the germline V gene (reference sequence). V lost 5 bases, J lost 0 bases, and 7 bases stayed unmatched. The length of the CDR3 is 16 residues. For the CDR3, the DNA is TGTGCCAGCAGCTGCCGGGACTACTTAGCCAAAAACATTCAGTACTTC. It specifies CASSCRDYLAKNIQYF. The complete variable domain, with remaining parts taken from reference TRBV3-1 and TRBJ2-4, reads DTAVSQTPKYLVTQMGNDKSIKCEQNLGHDTMYWYKQDSKKFLKIMFSYNNKELIINETVPNRFSPKSPDKAHLNLHINSLELGDSAVYFCASSCRDYLAKNIQYFGAGTRLSVL.

The sample holds many counts of this clonotype. The chain carries TRBV6-1 and TRBJ1-2; the match to TRBD1 covers 7 bases. Per the germline V gene, CDR1 is MNHNS and CDR2 is SASEGT. V was pared by 8 bases and J by 5 bases, with 5 bases of the junction left unmatched. This CDR3 is 12 amino acids long. CDR3 nucleotide sequence: TGTGCCAGCTCCGGGACAGTTTATGGCTACACCTTC. Translation: CASSGTVYGYTF.

The table lists this clonotype with many counts. The gene calls are TRBV6-5 and TRBJ2-7; unclear D gene. The CDR3 is made up of 12 amino acids. CDR1 MNHEY and CDR2 SVGAGI come from the germline V gene. V was clipped by 0 bases and J by 3 bases, with 3 bases between them. In DNA, the CDR3 is TGTGCCAGCAGTTACTCGGTCTACGAGCAGTACTTC. As protein: CASSYSVYEQYF.

This clonotype came up many times. This chain connects TRBV3-1 to TRBJ1-1; D gene uncertain. Germline V gives CDR1 LGHDT, CDR2 YNNKEL (reference sequence). The germline V and J ends were trimmed by 6 bases and 0 bases, with 14 bases remaining between them. The CDR3 spans 15 residues. DNA of the CDR3: TGTGCCAGCAGTACGCAACAGACTTTGAACACTGAAGCTTTCTTT. As protein: CASSTQQTLNTEAFF.

This clonotype was detected a few times. V gene TRBV4-1 combines with J gene TRBJ1-2, with D possibly TRBD1 on 5 matching bases. V shed 1 base and J shed 4 bases, with 10 bases lying between them. Germline loops: CDR1 MGHRA, CDR2 YSYEKL. This CDR3 is built from 14 residues. As DNA, the CDR3 is TGCGCCAGCAGCCAAGGGGTAGGGGCCTATGGCTACACCTTC. Protein product: CASSQGVGAYGYTF.

This clonotype appeared many times. The chain is built from TRBV5-1 and TRBJ1-1; no clear D gene. The CDR3 length is 13 residues. CDR1 is SGHRS and CDR2 is YFSETQ in the germline V gene. V lost 1 base and J 1 base, leaving 5 bases between the germline ends. CDR3 coding DNA: TGCGCCAGCAGCTTGCAACCGAACACTGAAGCTTTCTTT. Translating gives CASSLQPNTEAFF.

This clonotype has ten or more counts. The rearrangement links TRBV5-1 to TRBJ2-6, with D unclear. The CDR3 is made up of 16 amino acids. V lost 0 bases and J 0 bases, leaving 7 bases between the germline ends. The germline V gene encodes CDR1 SGHRS and CDR2 YFSETQ. CDR3 sequence (DNA): TGCGCCAGCAGCTTGGCTCAGTCCTCTGGGGCCAACGTCCTGACTTTC. Its protein product is CASSLAQSSGANVLTF.

There are many counts of this clonotype. This chain connects TRBV5-5 to TRBJ1-2, with unresolved D. Trimming removed 0 bases from V and 4 bases from J, with 7 bases in between. The CDR3 extends over 13 amino acids. CDR1 is SGHKS, CDR2 YYEKEE, per germline (reference sequence). CDR3 region: CASSLVGSYGYTF. Here the CDR3 DNA reads TGTGCCAGCAGCTTGGTGGGTTCCTATGGCTACACCTTC. Supplemented by reference TRBV5-5 and TRBJ1-2, the full variable domain reads DAGVTQSPTHLIKTRGQQVTLRCSPISGHKSVSWYQQVLGQGPQFIFQYYEKEERGRGNFPDRFSARQFPNYSSELNVNALLLGDSALYLCASSLVGSYGYTFGSGTRLTVV.

In its sample, this clonotype was seen many times. V gene TRBV6-1 combines with J gene TRBJ1-2; D possibly corresponds to TRBD1 (6 bases). Trimming removed 4 bases at V and 7 bases at J, with 16 bases between. Germline V gives CDR1 MNHNS, CDR2 SASEGT. The length of the CDR3 is 14 residues. The CDR3 sequence: CASSAIDRTGGYTF. The CDR3 DNA sequence: TGTGCCAGCAGTGCCATAGACAGGACGGGTGGCTACACCTTC.

This chain joins TRBV7-6 and TRBJ2-7; tentatively, D is TRBD1 (6 bases). Trimming pared 4 bases from V and 4 bases from J, leaving 17 bases between. The CDR3 spans 15 residues. CDR1 is SGHVS and CDR2 is FNYEAQ in the germline V gene. CDR3 protein: CASSSQGAGIYEQYF. In nucleotides, the CDR3 is TGTGCCAGCAGCTCACAGGGTGCTGGTATTTACGAGCAGTACTTC.

The sample holds one count of this clonotype. V and J are TRBV7-9 and TRBJ2-7; TRBD2 matches at 11 bases. Germline trimming cut 5 bases from V and 3 bases from J; bases unmatched to any gene: 9. This CDR3 region has 16 residues. Germline V gene sequence: CDR1 SEHNR, CDR2 FQNEAQ (reference sequence). In DNA, the CDR3 is TGTGCCAGCAGCAAAATAGCGGGAGGGTCAGTCTACGAGCAGTACTTC. It encodes CASSKIAGGSVYEQYF.

The chain employs TRBV7-8 and TRBJ2-1; D is unresolved. The CDR3 spans 11 residues. Germline V gene data show CDR1 as SGHVS and CDR2 as FQNEAQ. The ends were cut back, 2 bases at V and 16 bases at J, with 12 bases in the middle. CDR3 protein: CASSLSRTFFF. The CDR3, as DNA: TGTGCCAGCAGCTTAAGCCGAACCTTTTTCTTC.

This clonotype was observed a few times. The V gene is TRBV2, the J gene TRBJ1-5, with 9 bases that match TRBD1. Germline-derived CDR1 and CDR2 are SNHLY and FYNNEI. CDR3 length equals 14 residues. Trimming took 8 bases from V and 7 from J; bases not matched to a gene: 9. As DNA, the CDR3 is TGTGCCAGCCTGGGACAGGGTCGTTGGCAGCCCCAGCATTTT. It translates to CASLGQGRWQPQHF. The whole variable domain, filled in from reference TRBV2 and TRBJ1-5, reads EPEVTQTPSHQVTQMGQEVILRCVPISNHLYFYWYRQILGQKVEFLVSFYNNEISEKSEIFDDQFSVERPDGSNFTLKIRSTKLEDSAMYFCASLGQGRWQPQHFGDGTRLSIL.

This clonotype was seen at least ten times. The V gene is TRBV11-2, the J gene TRBJ2-2; 9 bases agree with TRBD2. CDR1 and CDR2 from the germline V gene are SGHAT and FQNNGV. Losses at the gene ends were 3 bases for V and 6 bases for J; bases not matched to a gene: 5. There are 15 residues in the CDR3. In DNA, the CDR3 is TGTGCCAGCAGCTTGGGGACTAGCATCTCCGGGGAGCTGTTTTTT. Translated, it gives CASSLGTSISGELFF.

This clonotype was seen at least ten times. The rearrangement links TRBV13 to TRBJ2-3, with 7 positions matching TRBD2. V gave up 5 bases and J gave up 0 bases; unmatched junction bases: 14. The CDR3 is made up of 18 amino acids. Germline CDR1 is PRHDT and CDR2 is FYEKMQ (reference sequence). The CDR3 region is CASSALAGGRSSTDTQYF. The CDR3 DNA reads TGTGCCAGCAGCGCATTAGCGGGTGGACGTTCTAGCACAGATACGCAGTATTTT.

V is TRBV12-3 or TRBV12-4 and J is TRBJ1-2, with unresolved D. Trimming pared 6 bases from V and 8 bases from J, leaving 16 bases between. CDR3 length: 13 amino acids. Here the CDR3 reads CASRGGAFAGYTF. The CDR3 DNA follows: TGTGCCAGCAGGGGAGGAGCGTTCGCCGGCTACACCTTC.

There are many counts of this clonotype. The chain has TRBV27 and TRBJ2-4; no definite D call. Germline CDR1 MNHEY, CDR2 SMNVEV (reference sequence). V lost 4 bases and J lost 6, with 10 bases in between. This CDR3 region has 13 residues. In nucleotides, the CDR3 is TGTGCCAGCAGTTGGACGTACGGAAACATTCAGTACTTC. Its translation is CASSWTYGNIQYF.